Sequencing of this T cell receptor (beta chain) was carried out in a study of T cell responses to AZD1222 COVID-19 vaccine. Study-wide points: Only a handful of people who got AZD1222 tested seropositive at baseline. In the spike-specific TCR repertoire, nearly half reportedly target unmutated variant regions.

This CDR3 is 13 amino acids long. Per the germline V gene, CDR1 is SGHAT and CDR2 is FQDESV (reference sequence). Trimming left V 1 base short and J 1 base short, with 4 bases between. Comments on this clone: Its antigen is unknown.

Measured with immunoSEQ multiplex PCR; TCRdb has only the in-frame clones, and not every one. The sample records under 150,000 clones, approximately 88% being singletons. The sample in question was peripheral blood, obtained on day 0 of AZD1222 vaccination. This rearrangement joins TRBV11-1 to TRBJ1-1, with D unresolved. The source of this sequence is an adult in good health. CDR3 DNA: TGTGCCAGCAGCTTAGGCAGGAACACTGAAGCTTTCTTT. Amino acids: CASSLGRNTEAFF.